The source of this TCR beta chain is a study of T cells in women clearing cervical HPV infection. With respect to this clone: Its antigen is as yet unknown. The read falls 3 residues short of the CDR3 end, and the missing part is taken from the germline J gene.

Assay: immunoSEQ multiplex PCR; the TCRdb copy retains only in-frame clones and omits some. This sample's clone table lists about 41,000 clones. The study, taken as a whole, reports: TRBV6-7 relative abundance averaged roughly 0.1% in cases and under 0.2% in controls.

Germline CDR1 reads SGHVS; CDR2 reads FQNEAQ. Trimming at V came to 1 base and at J to 2 bases, leaving 5 bases not matched to a gene. The CDR3 spans 16 residues. The TCR comes from a woman between 18 and 69 years old with a cervical HPV16 infection that either progressed to CIN3+ or cleared (not recorded which). Sequenced input: blood buffy coat. V gene TRBV7-8 combines with J gene TRBJ2-1; the match to TRBD2 covers 7 bases. The CDR3 protein is CASSLGKRGTYNEQFF. The sequenced part of the CDR3 DNA is TGTGCCAGCAGCTTAGGAAAGCGGGGAACCTACAATGAG.